Presented here are 4 T cell receptor beta chains from one specimen sequenced in a study of cytomegalovirus exposure and HLA in healthy donors. Amplification used 60 Vbeta primers and 13 Jbeta primers. The repertoire was sequenced with immunoSEQ multiplex PCR; TCRdb's copy has only in-frame clones and lacks some. The sample includes around 150,000 clones, more than 55% of them seen just once. Source material: PBMCs. These receptors came from an older woman in good health and CMV-seronegative.

The chain has TRBV19 and TRBJ2-3, with TRBD1 matching 9 bases. Trimming took 6 bases from V and 3 from J; bases not matched to a gene: 10. This CDR3 is 16 amino acids long. Germline V lookup: CDR1 LNHDA, CDR2 SQIVND (reference sequence). The CDR3: CASRVQGAPGTDTQYF. In nucleotides, the CDR3 is TGTGCCAGTAGAGTACAGGGGGCCCCCGGTACAGATACGCAGTATTTT.

The gene calls are TRBV28 and TRBJ2-1, with D perhaps TRBD1 (6 bases). Germline CDR1 and CDR2: MDHEN and SYDVKM. The V end lost 9 bases, the J end lost 1 base, and 19 bases lay between the germline ends. The CDR3 is made up of 16 amino acids. The CDR3 nucleotides read TGTGCCAGTCGGGTTGGGGGCGGACCTTCCTACAATGAGCAGTTCTTC. It codes for CASRVGGGPSYNEQFF.

V is TRBV11-1 and J is TRBJ2-2; weak D call: TRBD2 (5 bases). Trimming took 7 bases from V and 6 from J, leaving 12 bases between them. CDR1 and CDR2 from the germline V gene are SGHAT and FQDESV (reference sequence). The CDR3 sequence is 13 residues long. The CDR3 is CASNKRVPGELFF. The DNA for the CDR3 is TGTGCCAGCAACAAGAGGGTCCCCGGGGAGCTGTTTTTT.

V gene TRBV29-1 combines with J gene TRBJ2-5, with 8 positions matching TRBD1. V was pared by 3 bases and J by 5 bases, with 8 bases of the junction left unmatched. Germline V gene sequence: CDR1 SQVTM, CDR2 ANQGSEA. The CDR3 extends over 14 amino acids. For the CDR3, the DNA is TGCAGCGTTGACCCCCGACAGGGGAGCGAGACCCAGTACTTC. Its translation: CSVDPRQGSETQYF. The variable domain in full, completed from reference TRBV29-1 and TRBJ2-5, reads SAVISQKPSRDICQRGTSLTIQCQVDSQVTMMFWYRQQPGQSLTLIATANQGSEATYESGFVIDKFPISRPNLTFSTLTVSNMSPEDSSIYLCSVDPRQGSETQYFGPGTRLLVL.